Each of the 8 T cell receptor beta chains below was sequenced from the same sample in a study of beta chain features in type 1 diabetes. Their target antigens are unknown. Sequencing targeted expressed TCRB transcripts, as all isolated RNA had been reverse transcribed. Generated by immunoSEQ multiplex PCR, the TCRdb table keeps only in-frame clones and is missing some. This table holds some 350,000 clones, 8% to 10% found once. Whole-study findings and limits: Moderately but significantly shorter TCRB CDR3s were found in Type 1 diabetes patients in all four CD4+ subsets.

Sample: central memory CD4+ T cells from blood. The receptors were gathered from a young man with type 1 diabetes.

V gene TRBV19 combines with J gene TRBJ2-4; no definite D call. The CDR3 is 14 amino acids. Trimming shortened V by 1 base and J by 6 bases, and 10 bases separated the two germline ends. Germline CDR1 and CDR2: LNHDA and SQIVND (reference sequence). This chain's CDR3 is CASSIVQVSNIQYF. The CDR3 region has the DNA TGTGCCAGTAGTATAGTGCAGGTATCAAACATTCAGTACTTC.

This clone was counted many times. This chain connects TRBV4-1 to TRBJ2-1; 10 bases align to TRBD2. The CDR3 length is 16 residues. Germline V lookup: CDR1 MGHRA, CDR2 YSYEKL. Unmatched junction bases numbered 9, after V lost 1 base and J lost 9 bases. CDR3 nucleotides: TGCGCCAGCAGCCAAGGGAGCGGGAGGGCCTCAGGTGAGCAGTTCTTC. This codes for CASSQGSGRASGEQFF.

The chain joins TRBV28 to TRBJ1-1; the D gene is possibly TRBD1 (6 bases). The V gene lost 10 bases and the J gene lost 5 bases, with 14 bases spanning the gap. Germline V lookup: CDR1 MDHEN, CDR2 SYDVKM. The CDR3 spans 12 residues. CDR3 DNA sequence: TGTGCCACCGATCCAGGGGTGACTGAAGCTTTCTTT. Its protein is CATDPGVTEAFF.

This clone showed up just a few times. This sequence joins TRBV7-2 and TRBJ2-2, with 14 bases fitting TRBD2. The CDR3 has 18 amino acids. Germline V gene sequence: CDR1 SGHTA, CDR2 FQGNSA. After removal of 5 bases from V and 6 bases from J, the junction contained 11 bases not matched to a gene. CDR3 nucleotide sequence: TGTGCCAGCAGCCTAGGGACTAGCGGGAGATGGTGGGCCGGGGAGCTGTTTTTT. Its protein is CASSLGTSGRWWAGELFF.

This clone was seen a few times. The rearrangement links TRBV2 to TRBJ1-4; D remains ambiguous. The germline gives CDR1 SNHLY, CDR2 FYNNEI. The CDR3 spans 13 residues. V dropped 6 bases and J dropped 3 bases, with 8 bases sitting between them. CDR3 sequence: CASRRGPNEKLFF. The CDR3 bases are TGTGCCAGCAGGCGCGGGCCTAATGAAAAACTGTTTTTT.

This chain joins TRBV11-3 and TRBJ1-1; no definite D call. CDR1 is SGHNT and CDR2 is YENEEA in the germline V gene. The CDR3 is 12 amino acids. V was clipped by 5 bases and J by 6 bases, with 10 bases between them. The CDR3 DNA reads TGTGCCAGCAGCCCGGAGATGTCTGAAGCTTTCTTT. Protein: CASSPEMSEAFF. Based on the CDR3 plus reference TRBV11-3 and TRBJ1-1, the full variable domain is EAGVVQSPRYKIIEKKQPVAFWCNPISGHNTLYWYLQNLGQGPELLIRYENEEAVDDSQLPKDRFSAERLKGVDSTLKIQPAELGDSAVYLCASSPEMSEAFFGQGTRLTVV.

The rearrangement links TRBV7-9 to TRBJ1-2; tentatively, D is TRBD1 (6 bases). The germline CDR1 and CDR2 sequences are SEHNR and FQNEAQ (reference sequence). Between the trimmed V and J ends, which lost 1 base and 10 bases, there was a span of 16 bases. This CDR3 is built from 14 residues. The CDR3 sequence is CASSLGRTAQDYTF. CDR3 nucleotides: TGTGCCAGCAGCTTAGGGAGGACAGCGCAAGACTACACCTTC.

The chain couples TRBV6-5 to TRBJ2-5; a possible D gene is TRBD1 (6 bases). Germline CDR1 and CDR2: MNHEY and SVGAGI. This CDR3 comprises 14 residues. V was cut by 0 bases and J by 2 bases, with 7 bases left in between. This CDR3 reads CASSYSTGQETQYF. CDR3 DNA: TGTGCCAGCAGTTACTCGACAGGTCAAGAGACCCAGTACTTC.